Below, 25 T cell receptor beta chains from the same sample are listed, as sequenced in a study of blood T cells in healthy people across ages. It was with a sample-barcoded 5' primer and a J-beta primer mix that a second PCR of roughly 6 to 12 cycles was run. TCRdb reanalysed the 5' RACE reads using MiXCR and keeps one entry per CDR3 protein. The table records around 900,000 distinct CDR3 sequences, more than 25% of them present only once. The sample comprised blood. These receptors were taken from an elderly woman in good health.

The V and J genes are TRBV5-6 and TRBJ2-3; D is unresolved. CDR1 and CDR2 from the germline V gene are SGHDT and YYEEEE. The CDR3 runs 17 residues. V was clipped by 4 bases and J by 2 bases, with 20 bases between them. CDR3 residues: CASSGRLGTKITDTQYF. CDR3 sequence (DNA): TGTGCCAGCAGCGGAAGATTAGGAACAAAAATCACAGATACGCAGTATTTT.

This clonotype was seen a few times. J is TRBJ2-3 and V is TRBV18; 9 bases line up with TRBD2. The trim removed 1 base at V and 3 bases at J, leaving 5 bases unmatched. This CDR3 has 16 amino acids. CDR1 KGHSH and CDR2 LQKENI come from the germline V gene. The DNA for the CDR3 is TGTGCCAGCTCACCACTGGCGGGGGGGACAACAGATACGCAGTATTTT. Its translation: CASSPLAGGTTDTQYF. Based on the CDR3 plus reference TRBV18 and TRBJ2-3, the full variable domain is NAGVMQNPRHLVRRRGQEARLRCSPMKGHSHVYWYRQLPEEGLKFMVYLQKENIIDESGMPKERFSAEFPKEGPSILRIQQVVRGDSAAYFCASSPLAGGTTDTQYFGPGTRLTVL.

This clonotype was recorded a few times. The CDR3 DNA reads TGCGCCAGCACCCTCACAGGGGGCATCTATGGCTACACCTTC. Translated, it gives CASTLTGGIYGYTF. V and J are TRBV5-1 and TRBJ1-2; 9 bases are a match to TRBD1. The CDR3 contains 14 residues. Germline-derived CDR1 and CDR2 are SGHRS and YFSETQ. V lost 6 bases and J lost 4; bases outside the gene matches: 7.

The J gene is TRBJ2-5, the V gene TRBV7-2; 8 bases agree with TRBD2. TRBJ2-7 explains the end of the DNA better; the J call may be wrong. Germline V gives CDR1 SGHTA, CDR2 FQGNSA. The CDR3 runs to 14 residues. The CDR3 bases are TGTGCCAGCAGCTTAGCGTGGGCGGGAGGCGAGCAGTACTTC. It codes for CASSLAWAGGEQYF.

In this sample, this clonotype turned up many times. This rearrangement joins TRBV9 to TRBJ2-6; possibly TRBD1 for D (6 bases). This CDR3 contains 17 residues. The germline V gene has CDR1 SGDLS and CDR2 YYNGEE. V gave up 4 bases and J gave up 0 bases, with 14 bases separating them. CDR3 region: CASSPRTVSSGANVLTF. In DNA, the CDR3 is TGTGCCAGCAGCCCAAGGACAGTTAGCTCTGGGGCCAACGTCCTGACTTTC.

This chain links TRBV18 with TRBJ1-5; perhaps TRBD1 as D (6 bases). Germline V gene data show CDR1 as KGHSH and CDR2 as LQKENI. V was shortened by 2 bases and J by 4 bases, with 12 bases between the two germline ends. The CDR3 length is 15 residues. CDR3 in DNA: TGTGCCAGCTCACCAACTACGGACAGAAATCAGCCCCAGCATTTT. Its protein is CASSPTTDRNQPQHF.

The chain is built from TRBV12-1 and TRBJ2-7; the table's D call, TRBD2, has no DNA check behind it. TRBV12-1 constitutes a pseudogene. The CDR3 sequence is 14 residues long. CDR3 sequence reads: CASSPGLAFYEQYF. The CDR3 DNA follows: TGTGCCAGCAGTCCGGGACTAGCTTTCTACGAGCAGTACTTC.

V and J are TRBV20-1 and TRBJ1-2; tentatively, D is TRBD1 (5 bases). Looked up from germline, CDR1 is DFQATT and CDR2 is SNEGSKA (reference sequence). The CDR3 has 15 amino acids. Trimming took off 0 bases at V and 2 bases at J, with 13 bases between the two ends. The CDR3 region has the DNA TGCAGTGCTAGAGAGACTCCCCAGGGAAACTATGGCTACACCTTC. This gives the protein CSARETPQGNYGYTF.

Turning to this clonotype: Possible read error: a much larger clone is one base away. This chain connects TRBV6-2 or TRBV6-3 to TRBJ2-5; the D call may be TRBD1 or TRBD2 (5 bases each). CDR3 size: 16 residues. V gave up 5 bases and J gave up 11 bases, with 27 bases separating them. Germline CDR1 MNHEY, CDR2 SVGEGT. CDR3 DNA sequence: TGTGCCAGCAGTCCACACACCCCGGGGTCGGACAATGAGCAGTACTTC. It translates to CASSPHTPGSDNEQYF.

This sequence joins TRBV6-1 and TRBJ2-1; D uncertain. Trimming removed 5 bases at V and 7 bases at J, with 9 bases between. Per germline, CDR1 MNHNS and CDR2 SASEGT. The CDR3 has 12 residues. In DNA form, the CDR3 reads TGTGCCAGCAGTTGGTCACAGAATGAGCAGTTCTTC. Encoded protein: CASSWSQNEQFF.

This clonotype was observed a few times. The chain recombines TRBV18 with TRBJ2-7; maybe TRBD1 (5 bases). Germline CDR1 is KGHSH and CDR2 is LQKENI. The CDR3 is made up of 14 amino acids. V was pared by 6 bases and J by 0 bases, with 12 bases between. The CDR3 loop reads CASSYTGFSYEQYF. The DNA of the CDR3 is TGTGCCAGCTCGTATACAGGATTCTCCTACGAGCAGTACTTC.

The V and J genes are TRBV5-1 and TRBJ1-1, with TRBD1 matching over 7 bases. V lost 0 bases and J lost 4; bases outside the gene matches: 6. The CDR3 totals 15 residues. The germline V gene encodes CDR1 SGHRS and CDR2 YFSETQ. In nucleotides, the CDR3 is TGCGCCAGCAGCTTGGAAGACAGGGTCGGCACTGAAGCTTTCTTT. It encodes CASSLEDRVGTEAFF.

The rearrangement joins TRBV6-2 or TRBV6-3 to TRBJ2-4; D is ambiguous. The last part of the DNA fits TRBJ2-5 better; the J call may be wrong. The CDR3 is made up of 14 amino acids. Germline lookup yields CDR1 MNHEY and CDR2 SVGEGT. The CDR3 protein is CASSTTRLRETQYF. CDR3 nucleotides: TGTGCCAGCAGTACCACTCGGTTGCGGGAGACCCAGTACTTC.

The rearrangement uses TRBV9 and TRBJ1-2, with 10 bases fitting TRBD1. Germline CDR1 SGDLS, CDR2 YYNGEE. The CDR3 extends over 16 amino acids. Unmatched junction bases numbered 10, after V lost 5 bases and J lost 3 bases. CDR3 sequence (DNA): TGTGCCAGCAGGGGGGGCGACAGGGGGCTGGACTATGGCTACACCTTC. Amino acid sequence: CASRGGDRGLDYGYTF.

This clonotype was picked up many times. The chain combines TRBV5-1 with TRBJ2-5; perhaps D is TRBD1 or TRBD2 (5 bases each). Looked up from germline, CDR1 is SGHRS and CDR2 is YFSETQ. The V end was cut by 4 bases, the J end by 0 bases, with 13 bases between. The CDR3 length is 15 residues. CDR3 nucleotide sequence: TGCGCCAGCAGCGGGGGTGCGGCGTACCAAGAGACCCAGTACTTC. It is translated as CASSGGAAYQETQYF.

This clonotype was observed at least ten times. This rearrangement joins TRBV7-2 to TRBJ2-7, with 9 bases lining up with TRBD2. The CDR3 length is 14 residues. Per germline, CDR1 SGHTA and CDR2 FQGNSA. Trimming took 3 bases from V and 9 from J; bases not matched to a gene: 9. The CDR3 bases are TGTGCCAGCAGCTTGGAGTCTAGCGGGGACGGGCAGTACTTC. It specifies CASSLESSGDGQYF.

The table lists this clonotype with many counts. This chain's CDR3 is CASSLARENYEQYF. CDR3 in DNA: TGTGCCAGCAGCTTAGCCAGAGAGAACTACGAGCAGTACTTC. V and J are TRBV7-2 and TRBJ2-7; D is unresolved. This CDR3 contains 14 residues. The germline CDR1 and CDR2 sequences are SGHTA and FQGNSA. Trimming removed 0 bases from V and 3 bases from J, with 9 bases in between.

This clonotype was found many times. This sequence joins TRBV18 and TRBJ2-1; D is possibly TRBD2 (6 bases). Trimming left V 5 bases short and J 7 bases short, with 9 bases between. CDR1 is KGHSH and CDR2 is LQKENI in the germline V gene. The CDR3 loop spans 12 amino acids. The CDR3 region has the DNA TGTGCCAGCTCATCAGGGAGGAATGAGCAGTTCTTC. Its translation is CASSSGRNEQFF. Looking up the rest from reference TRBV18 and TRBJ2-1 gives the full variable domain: NAGVMQNPRHLVRRRGQEARLRCSPMKGHSHVYWYRQLPEEGLKFMVYLQKENIIDESGMPKERFSAEFPKEGPSILRIQQVVRGDSAAYFCASSSGRNEQFFGPGTRLTVL.

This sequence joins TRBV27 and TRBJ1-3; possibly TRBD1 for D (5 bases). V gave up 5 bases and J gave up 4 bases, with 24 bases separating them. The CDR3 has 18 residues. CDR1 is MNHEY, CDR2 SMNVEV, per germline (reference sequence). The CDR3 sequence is CASSPLGQDKKAGNTIYF. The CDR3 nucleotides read TGTGCCAGCAGTCCGCTGGGGCAGGATAAAAAGGCGGGAAACACCATATATTTT.

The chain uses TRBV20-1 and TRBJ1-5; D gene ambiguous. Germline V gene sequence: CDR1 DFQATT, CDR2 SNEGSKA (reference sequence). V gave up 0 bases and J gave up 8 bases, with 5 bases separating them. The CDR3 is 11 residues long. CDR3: CSAREGEPQHF. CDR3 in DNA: TGCAGTGCTAGAGAGGGCGAGCCCCAGCATTTT.

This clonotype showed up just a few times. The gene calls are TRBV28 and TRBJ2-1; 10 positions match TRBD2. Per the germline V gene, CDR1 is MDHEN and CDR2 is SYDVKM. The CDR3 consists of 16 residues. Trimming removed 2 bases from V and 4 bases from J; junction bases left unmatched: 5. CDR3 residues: CASSLPSGGVYNEQFF. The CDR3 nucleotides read TGTGCCAGCAGTTTACCCAGCGGGGGGGTTTACAATGAGCAGTTCTTC.

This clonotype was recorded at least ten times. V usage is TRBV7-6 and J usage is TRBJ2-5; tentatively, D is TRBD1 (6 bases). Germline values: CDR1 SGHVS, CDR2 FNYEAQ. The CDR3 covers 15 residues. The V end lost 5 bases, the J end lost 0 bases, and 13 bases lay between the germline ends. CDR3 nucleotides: TGTGCCAGCAGCGGAACAGGGACCTACCAAGAGACCCAGTACTTC. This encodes CASSGTGTYQETQYF.

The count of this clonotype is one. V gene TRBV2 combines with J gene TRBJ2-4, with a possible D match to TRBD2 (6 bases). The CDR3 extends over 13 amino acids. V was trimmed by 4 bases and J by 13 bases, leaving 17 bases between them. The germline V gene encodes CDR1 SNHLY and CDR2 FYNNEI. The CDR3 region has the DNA TGTGCCAGCAGTGGGGGGACGTGGGAGGCCCAGTACTTC. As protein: CASSGGTWEAQYF.

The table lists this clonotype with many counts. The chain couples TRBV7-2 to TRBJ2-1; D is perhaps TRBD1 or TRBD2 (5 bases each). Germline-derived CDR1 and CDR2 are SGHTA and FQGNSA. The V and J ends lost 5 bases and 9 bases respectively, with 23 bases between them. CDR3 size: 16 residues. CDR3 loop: CASSQGDPGAGGEQFF. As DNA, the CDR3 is TGTGCCAGCAGCCAAGGGGACCCCGGGGCCGGTGGTGAGCAGTTCTTC.

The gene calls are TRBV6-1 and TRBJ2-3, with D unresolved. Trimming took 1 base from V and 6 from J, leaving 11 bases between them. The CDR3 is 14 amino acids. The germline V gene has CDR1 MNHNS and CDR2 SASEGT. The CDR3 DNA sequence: TGTGCCAGCAGTGAAGTGGCCAACGCGGATACGCAGTATTTT. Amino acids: CASSEVANADTQYF.